These 8 T cell receptor beta chains were sequenced from one sample in a study of technical replicates of blood from a handful of donors. Clones were read by immunoSEQ multiplex PCR, and TCRdb kept only the in-frame ones, dropping some. In the table there are 68,000 or so clones, roughly 97% of which are singletons. Sequencing was done on a sample of T cells isolated from PBMCs. The receptor set was obtained from a human donor in good health.

The genes are TRBV11-2 and TRBJ2-1, with D possibly TRBD2 on 6 matching bases. Trimming removed 4 bases from V and 7 bases from J, with 14 bases in between. The CDR3 consists of 14 residues. Germline CDR1 is SGHAT and CDR2 is FQNNGV. CDR3 in DNA: TGTGCCAGCAGCTCTGGAGGGCCGCTGAATGAGCAGTTCTTC. This sequence encodes CASSSGGPLNEQFF.

V gene TRBV4-3 combines with J gene TRBJ1-2; the match to TRBD1 covers 7 bases. The V segment lost 1 base and the J segment 8 bases; nucleotides outside the gene matches: 10. CDR3 length: 15 amino acids. CDR1 and CDR2 from the germline V gene are LGHNA and YSLEER. In DNA, the CDR3 is TGCGCCAGCAGCCAAGTCCTGGCTATGACAGGGGGCTACACCTTC. Its protein product is CASSQVLAMTGGYTF.

This sequence joins TRBV15 and TRBJ1-1, with TRBD1 as a possible D gene (5 bases). Germline V gene sequence: CDR1 LNHNV, CDR2 YYDKDF (reference sequence). V gave up 0 bases and J gave up 3 bases, with 11 bases separating them. The CDR3 covers 15 residues. The CDR3: CATSREGEGDTEAFF. CDR3 bases: TGTGCCACCAGCAGAGAAGGGGAAGGGGACACTGAAGCTTTCTTT.

The chain employs TRBV11-2 and TRBJ2-7; possibly TRBD1 for D (7 bases). V dropped 10 bases and J dropped 2 bases, with 15 bases sitting between them. The CDR3 consists of 13 residues. CDR1 is SGHAT and CDR2 is FQNNGV in the germline V gene. CDR3 region: CATQGTGAYEQYF. The CDR3 coding sequence is TGTGCCACACAGGGGACTGGGGCCTACGAGCAGTACTTC.

The chain uses TRBV2 and TRBJ2-1, with D perhaps matching TRBD2 (5 bases). The CDR3 totals 11 residues. Germline-derived CDR1 and CDR2 are SNHLY and FYNNEI. Trimming left V 11 bases short and J 3 bases short, with 8 bases between. CDR3 amino acids: CAGRGYNEQFF. The CDR3 DNA follows: TGTGCCGGCCGGGGCTACAATGAGCAGTTCTTC.

The rearrangement joins TRBV27 to TRBJ2-1, with 8 bases matching TRBD1. The CDR3 totals 13 residues. V lost 8 bases and J lost 4; bases outside the gene matches: 4. Germline V gene lookup returns CDR1 MNHEY and CDR2 SMNVEV (reference sequence). CDR3 DNA sequence: TGTGCCAGCCGACAGGGGACTTACAATGAGCAGTTCTTC. Translating gives CASRQGTYNEQFF.

This clone has just one count. V gene TRBV27 combines with J gene TRBJ2-3, with 10 nucleotides matching TRBD2. This CDR3 has 18 residues. The V gene's germline CDR1 is MNHEY and CDR2 SMNVEV (reference sequence). V gave up 2 bases and J gave up 1 base; unmatched junction bases: 9. CDR3 in DNA: TGTGCCAGCAGTTTAAGTCTAGCGGGAGAGTGGGGCACAGATACGCAGTATTTT. It translates to CASSLSLAGEWGTDTQYF.

The chain joins TRBV28 to TRBJ2-1, with 9 positions matching TRBD2. V was pared by 7 bases and J by 0 bases, with 7 bases of the junction left unmatched. CDR1 and CDR2 (germline): MDHEN, SYDVKM. The length of the CDR3 is 16 residues. The DNA of the CDR3 is TGTGCCAGCATTAATAGCGGGAGTCACTCCTACAATGAGCAGTTCTTC. Residues: CASINSGSHSYNEQFF.